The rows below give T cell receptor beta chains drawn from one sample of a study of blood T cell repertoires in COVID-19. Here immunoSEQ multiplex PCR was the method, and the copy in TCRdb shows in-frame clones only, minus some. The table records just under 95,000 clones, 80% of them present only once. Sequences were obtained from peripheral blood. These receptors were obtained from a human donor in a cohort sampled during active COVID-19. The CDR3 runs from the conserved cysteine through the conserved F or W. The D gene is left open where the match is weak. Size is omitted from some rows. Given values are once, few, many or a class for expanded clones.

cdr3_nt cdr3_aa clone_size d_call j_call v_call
TGTGCCAGCAGCCAAGGGAAGGCTAGCGGTACCTACGAGCAGTACTTC CASSQGKASGTYEQYF once TRBD2 TRBJ2-7 TRBV3-1/TRBV3-2
TGCAGCGTGAAGGACAGGCCTTACTACGAGCAGTACTTC CSVKDRPYYEQYF NA TRBD1 TRBJ2-7 TRBV29-1
TGTGCCAGCAGTTTGGGAGGGGGAACTGAAGCTTTCTTT CASSLGGGTEAFF NA NA TRBJ1-1 TRBV12-3/TRBV12-4
TGTGCCAGCAGCTTAGGAGGGAGCGGGGAGCTGTTTTTT CASSLGGSGELFF few NA TRBJ2-2 TRBV7-2
TGCAGGCCCCAAGGGGACGAGCAGTACTTC CRPQGDEQYF NA NA TRBJ2-7 TRBV20-1
TGTGCCATCACACCACAGATCTCTGGGGCCAACGTCCTGACTTTC CAITPQISGANVLTF NA NA TRBJ2-6 TRBV10-3
TGTGCCAGCAGTGGGGAGGTTAGCAATCAGCCCCAGCATTTT CASSGEVSNQPQHF NA NA TRBJ1-5 TRBV2
TGCGCCAGCTACCTTCCGGGACAGGGTCACGAGCAGTACTTC CASYLPGQGHEQYF NA TRBD1 TRBJ2-7 TRBV5-1
TGTGCCAGCAGCTTGGTTCGGTCCGAGCAGTACTTC CASSLVRSEQYF NA NA TRBJ2-7 TRBV7-2
TGTGCCAGCAGCTTCGGACTAGCGTACGAGCAGTACTTC CASSFGLAYEQYF NA TRBD2 TRBJ2-7 TRBV11-2
TGCGCCAGCAGCTTCCTACAGGGTGAGGGTGAGCAGTTCTTC CASSFLQGEGEQFF NA NA TRBJ2-1 TRBV5-1
TGCGCCAGCACCCTAAAGAAGGGGGCACGCCACTCAGATGAAAAACTGTTTTTT CASTLKKGARHSDEKLFF NA TRBD1 TRBJ1-4 TRBV10-1
TGTGCCAGCAGCTTGATGACTAGCGGGGCCTACGAGCAGTACTTC CASSLMTSGAYEQYF NA TRBD2 TRBJ2-7 TRBV7-2
TGTGCCAGCAGCTTGGGACTATCCGCGAACACCGGGGAGCTGTTTTTT CASSLGLSANTGELFF NA NA TRBJ2-2 TRBV5-5
TGTGCCAGCAGCTGGACTAGCGGCCCCGAGGATACGCAGTATTTT CASSWTSGPEDTQYF NA NA TRBJ2-3 TRBV21-1
TGTGCCAGCAGTTACTCGGCGGGAGGGCGCCTCGGGGCCAACGTCCTGACTTTC CASSYSAGGRLGANVLTF once TRBD2 TRBJ2-6 TRBV6-2/TRBV6-3
TGTGCCAGCAGCTCCGGGGCGTCGACGGCGGGGCAAGAGACCCAGTACTTC CASSSGASTAGQETQYF NA NA TRBJ2-5 TRBV7-2
TGTGCCAGCAGCGGATGGACAGGACTATTGGGCGAGCAGTACTTC CASSGWTGLLGEQYF NA NA TRBJ2-7 TRBV11-2
TGTGCCAGCAGCCAACATTTTTCAGTTAGGGGTCAGCCCCAGCATTTT CASSQHFSVRGQPQHF NA NA TRBJ1-5 TRBV3-1/TRBV3-2
TGTGCCAGCAGCCCTCGACAGGGATTGGATTCACCCCTCCACTTT CASSPRQGLDSPLHF NA TRBD1 TRBJ1-6 TRBV9
TGCGCCAGCAGCTCCGGGACAGGGCATGAAAAACTGTTTTTT CASSSGTGHEKLFF few TRBD1 TRBJ1-4 TRBV5-1
TGTGCCAGTAGTATTTACACTACAGGGCCAGCTGAAGCTTTCTTT CASSIYTTGPAEAFF NA NA TRBJ1-1 TRBV19
TGCGCCAGCAGCGTCTCAGGGGCGGACTATGGCTACACCTTC CASSVSGADYGYTF few NA TRBJ1-2 TRBV5-1
TGTGCCAGTAGTAGGACACCTAACACCGGGGAGCTGTTTTTT CASSRTPNTGELFF NA NA TRBJ2-2 TRBV19
TGTGCCAGCAGCTTGGCGGGAGGAGGCGGGGATACGCAGTATTTT CASSLAGGGGDTQYF NA TRBD2 TRBJ2-3 TRBV5-6
TGCGCCAGCAGCCAGAGGACTAGCGGGGTCTCCTACAATGAGCAGTTCTTC CASSQRTSGVSYNEQFF few TRBD2 TRBJ2-1 TRBV5-1
TGTGCCTCAGGACAGGGGAAAGAGACCCAGTACTTC CASGQGKETQYF NA TRBD1 TRBJ2-5 TRBV15
TGTGCCAGCAGCTTCACGACAGGTGGAACCTATGGCTACACCTTC CASSFTTGGTYGYTF NA NA TRBJ1-2 TRBV11-2
TGCGCCAGCAGCTTGGGACAAGATCAGCCCCAGCATTTT CASSLGQDQPQHF NA NA TRBJ1-5 TRBV5-1
TGTGCCAGCAGTGAAACGAGGGGGCGCGGCAATCAGCCCCAGCATTTT CASSETRGRGNQPQHF NA TRBD1 TRBJ1-5 TRBV6-1
TGTGCCAGCAGCCTCGGACAGGGCTTCGGGTACGAGCAGTACTTC CASSLGQGFGYEQYF NA TRBD1 TRBJ2-7 TRBV11-1
TGTGCCAGCAGCCGCGACAGGGGCGAGCAGTACTTC CASSRDRGEQYF NA TRBD1 TRBJ2-7 TRBV6-5
TGTGCCAGCGAAAAGGTAGGGGACAGTACCTACGAGCAGTACTTC CASEKVGDSTYEQYF few TRBD1 TRBJ2-7 TRBV6-5
TGCGCCAGCAGCCAAGATAGGGCCCCAGGGACTGAAGCTTTCTTT CASSQDRAPGTEAFF NA NA TRBJ1-1 TRBV4-1
TGTGCCAGCAGTTACCCGCCCGGCTACGAGCAGTACTTC CASSYPPGYEQYF NA NA TRBJ2-7 TRBV6-6
TGTGCCGCGTATTCCGGGACATCCTACGAGCAGTACTTC CAAYSGTSYEQYF NA NA TRBJ2-7 TRBV10-3
TGCGCCAGCAGCCGGGACTGGGGCACCGGGGAGCTGTTTTTT CASSRDWGTGELFF NA NA TRBJ2-2 TRBV10-1
TGTGCCAGTAGTATCGGACAGGAAACCCAGTACTTC CASSIGQETQYF NA TRBD1 TRBJ2-5 TRBV19
TGTGCCAGCAGCCCCGGACTAGCGGTTACCTACGAGCAGTACTTC CASSPGLAVTYEQYF NA TRBD2 TRBJ2-7 TRBV11-2
TGTGCCAGCAGCTTAAGGGGCTACGAGCAGTACTTC CASSLRGYEQYF NA NA TRBJ2-7 TRBV11-1
TGTGCCAGCAGCGCCCCACTCGGGACAGGGGTTGAAAAACTGTTTTTT CASSAPLGTGVEKLFF NA TRBD1 TRBJ1-4 TRBV9
TGCAGTGCGAGTGACAGGGGGCCCCTCGAGCAGTACTTC CSASDRGPLEQYF NA TRBD1 TRBJ2-7 TRBV20-1
TGTGCCAGCAGCCCAATGGGGACTAGCGTAGCCAAAAACATTCAGTACTTC CASSPMGTSVAKNIQYF NA TRBD2 TRBJ2-4 TRBV7-8
TGCGCCACCAGGGGGACAGGGGGTGAGCCCCAGCATTTT CATRGTGGEPQHF few TRBD1 TRBJ1-5 TRBV10-2
TGTGCCAGCAGTTTAGGGGCCGGCGAGCAGTACTTC CASSLGAGEQYF NA NA TRBJ2-7 TRBV12-3/TRBV12-4
TGTGCCTGGACCGATCTCCCCCCCTACGCGCAGTACTTC CAWTDLPPYAQYF once NA TRBJ2-7 TRBV30
TGTGCCAGCTCCGGACAGGGAAAGGAGCCCCAGCATTTT CASSGQGKEPQHF few TRBD1 TRBJ1-5 TRBV18
TGTGCCAGCAGTGATTCGGGGGTGGGAGATCAGCCCCAGCATTTT CASSDSGVGDQPQHF NA NA TRBJ1-5 TRBV6-1
TGTGCCAGCAGCCCTAGAGCGGGAGCGAGTGGAGAGACCCAGTACTTC CASSPRAGASGETQYF few TRBD2 TRBJ2-5 TRBV7-6
TGCGCCAGCAGCAGTCAGGGGAACGAGCAGTACTTC CASSSQGNEQYF NA NA TRBJ2-7 TRBV5-1
TGTGCCAGCAGTAGGGGACAGGGACTTGGTGGCTACACCTTC CASSRGQGLGGYTF NA TRBD1 TRBJ1-2 TRBV27
TGTGCCAGTAGTATCCCTCCAGGGGGCATTAGAAATGAGCAGTTCTTC CASSIPPGGIRNEQFF NA TRBD1 TRBJ2-1 TRBV19
TGTGCCAGCAGTGGGAGCGGGAGTGTGGCAGATACGCAGTATTTT CASSGSGSVADTQYF once TRBD2 TRBJ2-3 TRBV25-1